The 21 T cell receptor beta chains given below trace back to one sample, sequenced in a study of blood T cell repertoires in COVID-19. The data were produced by immunoSEQ multiplex PCR, yet TCRdb's version contains in-frame clones alone and is incomplete. Of tens of thousands of clones listed, nearly 80% are singletons. The sample comprised peripheral blood. The receptors derive from a human donor in a cohort sampled during active COVID-19.

This clone was seen many times. The chain recombines TRBV28 with TRBJ1-6; perhaps TRBD1 as D (6 bases). Germline loops: CDR1 MDHEN, CDR2 SYDVKM. The CDR3 covers 17 residues. V lost 5 bases and J lost 7, with 21 bases in between. This CDR3 reads CASSLQDSLTRNSPLHF. CDR3 sequence (DNA): TGTGCCAGCAGTCTACAGGACAGCCTGACCCGCAATTCACCCCTCCACTTT.

The rearrangement uses TRBV7-8 and TRBJ1-1, with TRBD1 identical over 7 bases. The germline gives CDR1 SGHVS, CDR2 FQNEAQ. The CDR3 contains 14 residues. The trim removed 5 bases at V and 1 base at J, leaving 4 bases unmatched. The CDR3 sequence is CASSPYRGNTEAFF. CDR3 sequence (DNA): TGTGCCAGCAGCCCGTACAGGGGGAACACTGAAGCTTTCTTT.

This clone was seen a few times. V is TRBV5-4 and J is TRBJ1-2, with D perhaps TRBD1 (5 bases). Looked up from germline, CDR1 is SGHNT and CDR2 is YYREEE (reference sequence). The CDR3 extends over 13 amino acids. Trimming took off 3 bases at V and 0 bases at J, with 6 bases between the two ends. In nucleotides, the CDR3 is TGTGCCAGCAGCTCGGACACTAACTATGGCTACACCTTC. Translated, it gives CASSSDTNYGYTF. Based on the CDR3 plus reference TRBV5-4 and TRBJ1-2, the full variable domain is ETGVTQSPTHLIKTRGQQVTLRCSSQSGHNTVSWYQQALGQGPQFIFQYYREEENGRGNFPPRFSGLQFPNYSSELNVNALELDDSALYLCASSSDTNYGYTFGSGTRLTVV.

The rearrangement joins TRBV2 to TRBJ1-2, with unresolved D. The germline CDR1 and CDR2 sequences are SNHLY and FYNNEI. The CDR3 has 15 amino acids. V lost 6 bases to trimming and J lost 7 bases, with 21 bases between them. CDR3 in DNA: TGTGCCAGCAGCGAATCTCTGGCTGAACCTGGTGGCTACACCTTC. Its translation: CASSESLAEPGGYTF.

This clone was seen a few times. V gene TRBV2 combines with J gene TRBJ1-6; 7 bases line up with TRBD1. The V segment lost 7 bases and the J segment 5 bases; nucleotides outside the gene matches: 5. Germline loops: CDR1 SNHLY, CDR2 FYNNEI. CDR3 length: 14 amino acids. DNA for the CDR3: TGTGCCAGCACCGGGACAGCGAATAATTCACCCCTCCACTTT. This encodes CASTGTANNSPLHF. Combining the CDR3 with reference TRBV2 and TRBJ1-6 gives the whole variable domain EPEVTQTPSHQVTQMGQEVILRCVPISNHLYFYWYRQILGQKVEFLVSFYNNEISEKSEIFDDQFSVERPDGSNFTLKIRSTKLEDSAMYFCASTGTANNSPLHFGNGTRLTVT.

CDR3 in amino acids: CSVDSVKQFF. The DNA of the CDR3 is TGCAGCGTTGACAGCGTTAAGCAGTTCTTC. The chain is built from TRBV29-1 and TRBJ2-1, with D uncertain. The CDR3 is made up of 10 amino acids. Trimming removed 3 bases from V and 11 bases from J, with 8 bases in between. The germline gives CDR1 SQVTM, CDR2 ANQGSEA.

V is TRBV29-1 and J is TRBJ2-5, with 7 bases aligning to TRBD1. Trimming cost V 7 bases and J 1 base; bases outside gene matches: 12. The CDR3 extends over 15 amino acids. Germline V lookup: CDR1 SQVTM, CDR2 ANQGSEA. The CDR3 DNA reads TGCAGCGCTCGGACTGGACAGGCACTCCAAGAGACCCAGTACTTC. Its protein is CSARTGQALQETQYF.

This clone was seen once. The chain carries TRBV10-3 and TRBJ2-7; 7 bases agree with TRBD1. Germline CDR1 reads ENHRY; CDR2 reads SYGVKD. This CDR3 comprises 12 residues. Trimming took 4 bases from V and 3 from J; bases not matched to a gene: 0. The CDR3 is CAISGDSYEQYF. The CDR3 DNA is TGTGCCATCAGTGGGGACAGCTACGAGCAGTACTTC.

The rearrangement links TRBV2 to TRBJ2-7, with a possible D match to TRBD1 (5 bases). V gave up 5 bases and J gave up 0 bases, with 14 bases separating them. This CDR3 has 15 amino acids. Germline CDR1 and CDR2: SNHLY and FYNNEI. CDR3 in amino acids: CASSRQSHSSYEQYF. The DNA for the CDR3 is TGTGCCAGCAGTCGACAGTCTCACAGCTCCTACGAGCAGTACTTC.

The rearrangement joins TRBV7-8 to TRBJ1-2, with 9 bases identical to TRBD1. Germline V lookup: CDR1 SGHVS, CDR2 FQNEAQ. The CDR3 totals 17 residues. Trimming took 3 bases from V and 7 from J; bases not matched to a gene: 15. The CDR3, as DNA: TGTGCCAGCAGCTTCATATCGCAGGACAGGGGACTTGGTGGCTACACCTTC. This encodes CASSFISQDRGLGGYTF.

V gene TRBV7-8 combines with J gene TRBJ2-5; 9 bases match TRBD1. V shed 5 bases and J 9 bases; nucleotides not matched to a gene: 10. From germline, CDR1 is SGHVS and CDR2 FQNEAQ. CDR3 size: 14 residues. DNA for the CDR3: TGTGCCAGCAGCCCTAGGACAGGGGCGCTGTCCCAGTACTTC. This sequence encodes CASSPRTGALSQYF. Full variable domain (rest looked up from reference TRBV7-8 and TRBJ2-5): GAGVSQSPRYKVAKRGQDVALRCDPISGHVSLFWYQQALGQGPEFLTYFQNEAQLDKSGLPSDRFFAERPEGSVSTLKIQRTQQEDSAVYLCASSPRTGALSQYFGPGTRLLVL.

J is TRBJ2-1 and V is TRBV5-8; 13 positions agree with TRBD2. There are 15 residues in the CDR3. Germline V gene sequence: CDR1 SGHTS, CDR2 YDEGEE. Trimming cost V 4 bases and J 5 bases; bases outside gene matches: 3. In nucleotides, the CDR3 is TGTGCCAGCAGCCGCGGACTAGCGGGGGACAATGAGCAGTTCTTC. Protein sequence: CASSRGLAGDNEQFF.

The chain carries TRBV9 and TRBJ2-5; a possible D gene is TRBD2 (7 bases). The CDR3 spans 12 residues. The germline CDR1 and CDR2 sequences are SGDLS and YYNGEE. V lost 6 bases and J 5 bases, leaving 11 bases between the germline ends. The chain's CDR3 is CASKGGSETQYF. DNA for the CDR3: TGTGCCAGCAAGGGGGGGAGCGAGACCCAGTACTTC.

This clone was picked up a small number of times. This chain joins TRBV7-2 and TRBJ2-2, with 10 bases lining up with TRBD1. The CDR3 loop spans 16 amino acids. The V gene's germline CDR1 is SGHTA and CDR2 FQGNSA. The J segment lost 6 bases and the V segment lost 4 bases, leaving 8 bases of the junction unmatched. CDR3 protein: CASSSTGGRGSGELFF. CDR3 nucleotide sequence: TGTGCCAGCAGCTCGACAGGGGGCCGGGGGTCCGGGGAGCTGTTTTTT.

The CDR3 protein is CAIKSGQGGRGYTF. CDR3 in DNA: TGTGCCATAAAATCCGGACAGGGAGGTCGTGGCTACACCTTC. This chain connects TRBV6-5 to TRBJ1-2, with 8 bases fitting TRBD1. Unmatched junction bases numbered 14, after V lost 10 bases and J lost 7 bases. CDR1 and CDR2 (germline): MNHEY, SVGAGI. CDR3 length: 14 residues.

This clone was found a few times. V usage is TRBV19 and J usage is TRBJ2-1; 8 nucleotides line up with TRBD1. This CDR3 comprises 13 residues. Germline V gene lookup returns CDR1 LNHDA and CDR2 SQIVND (reference sequence). V shed 4 bases, J shed 13 bases, and the junction held 9 bases outside the gene matches. This CDR3 is CASSSTPGQAQFF. The CDR3 bases are TGTGCCAGTAGTAGTACACCGGGACAGGCTCAGTTCTTC.

This chain joins TRBV7-9 and TRBJ2-5; TRBD1 is a possible D gene (6 bases). From germline, CDR1 is SEHNR and CDR2 FQNEAQ (reference sequence). V lost 6 bases, J lost 7 bases, and 21 bases lay in between. The CDR3 runs 15 residues. The CDR3, as DNA: TGTGCCAGCAGGCCCTTCTTGACAGGACTTTGGACCCAGTACTTC. It encodes CASRPFLTGLWTQYF.

This clone was seen a single time. The chain recombines TRBV13 with TRBJ2-1, with TRBD2 identical over 7 bases. Germline CDR1 is PRHDT and CDR2 is FYEKMQ (reference sequence). V dropped 5 bases and J dropped 4; count of bases not matched to a gene: 11. The CDR3 runs 16 residues. Here the CDR3 DNA reads TGTGCCAGCAGCGCCCGATTCCGGCGGGGGTACAATGAGCAGTTCTTC. Translation gives CASSARFRRGYNEQFF.

The rearrangement links TRBV6-5 to TRBJ1-1, with 7 bases identical to TRBD1. Trimming cost V 7 bases and J 4 bases; bases outside gene matches: 9. CDR3 size: 14 residues. CDR1 and CDR2 (germline): MNHEY, SVGAGI. Here the CDR3 DNA reads TGTGCCAGCAACGAACAGGGGAAGGGCACTGAAGCTTTCTTT. Its protein is CASNEQGKGTEAFF.

The rearrangement joins TRBV9 to TRBJ2-7; unclear D gene. CDR3 length: 15 amino acids. In germline, CDR1 is SGDLS, CDR2 YYNGEE. The V end was cut by 0 bases, the J end by 3 bases, with 13 bases between. CDR3 residues: CASSVGERAVYEQYF. In nucleotides, the CDR3 is TGTGCCAGCAGCGTAGGCGAACGAGCCGTCTACGAGCAGTACTTC.

The chain recombines TRBV6-1 with TRBJ2-7, with 9 positions matching TRBD1. Looked up from germline, CDR1 is MNHNS and CDR2 is SASEGT. The CDR3 runs 15 residues. The ends lost 3 bases at V and 6 bases at J; junction bases unmatched: 9. The DNA of the CDR3 is TGTGCCAGCAGTGATCCGGGACAGGGAATAGGCGAGCAGTACTTC. Translated, it gives CASSDPGQGIGEQYF.